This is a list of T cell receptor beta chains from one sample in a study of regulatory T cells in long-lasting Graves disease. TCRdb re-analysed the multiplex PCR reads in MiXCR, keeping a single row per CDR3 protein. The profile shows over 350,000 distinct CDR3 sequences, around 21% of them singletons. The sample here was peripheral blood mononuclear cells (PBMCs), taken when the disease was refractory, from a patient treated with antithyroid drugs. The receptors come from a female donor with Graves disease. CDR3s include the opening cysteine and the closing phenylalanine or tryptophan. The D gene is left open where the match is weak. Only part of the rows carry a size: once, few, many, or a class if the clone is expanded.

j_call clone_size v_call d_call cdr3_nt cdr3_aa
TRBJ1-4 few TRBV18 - TGTGCCAGCTCACCCCCGGACAGTGGAAATGATGCAACTAATGAAAAACTGTTTTTT CASSPPDSGNDATNEKLFF
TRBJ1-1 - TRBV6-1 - TGTGCCAGCAGTCGTCAGACCGTGAACACTGAAGCTTTCTTT CASSRQTVNTEAFF
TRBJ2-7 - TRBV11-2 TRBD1 TGTGCCAGCAGCTTAGGTCCGGGACAGGGGGCTTTCTACGAGCAGTACTTC CASSLGPGQGAFYEQYF
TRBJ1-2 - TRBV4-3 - TGCGCCAGCAGCCAAGAAATTCAAAAGGGCTATGGCTACACCTTC CASSQEIQKGYGYTF
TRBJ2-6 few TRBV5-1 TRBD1 TGCGCCAGCAGCTTCGGTGGACAGGGGGCTGCTGGGGCCAACGTCCTGACTTTC CASSFGGQGAAGANVLTF
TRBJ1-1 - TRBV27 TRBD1 TGTGCCAGCAGTTTCGGGGGCAGGGGGGGGAGCACTGAAGCTTTCTTT CASSFGGRGGSTEAFF
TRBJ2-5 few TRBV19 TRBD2 TGTGCCAGTAGTAGCCTAGCGGGAGGAGAGACCCAGTACTTC CASSSLAGGETQYF
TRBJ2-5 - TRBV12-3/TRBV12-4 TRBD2 TGTGCCAGCAGTTTGGGGCGGGAGGCACCCACCCAAGAGACCCAGTACTTC CASSLGREAPTQETQYF
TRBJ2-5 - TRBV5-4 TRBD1 TGTGCCAGCAGCTTGGCTCGTGGGACAGCCAAAGAGACCCAGTACTTC CASSLARGTAKETQYF
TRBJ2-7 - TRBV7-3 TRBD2 TGTGCCAGCAGCATTAGCGGGAGCGCGAGGTACGAGCAGTACTTC CASSISGSARYEQYF
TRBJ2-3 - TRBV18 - TGTGCCAGCTCACCACTAGGGTCCACCACAGATACGCAGTATTTT CASSPLGSTTDTQYF
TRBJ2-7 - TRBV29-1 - TGCAGCGTTGGCAGGGCCACCTACGAGCAGTACTTC CSVGRATYEQYF
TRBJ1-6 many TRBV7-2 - TGTGCCAGCAATCTAGACGCGGCACCCCTCCACTTT CASNLDAAPLHF
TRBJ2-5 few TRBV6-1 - TGTGCCAGCAGTAAGAGTTCTCGGACAGAAGAGACCCAGTACTTC CASSKSSRTEETQYF
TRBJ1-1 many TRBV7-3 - TGTGCCAGCAGCGTAACAGCGAACACTGAAGCTTTCTTT CASSVTANTEAFF
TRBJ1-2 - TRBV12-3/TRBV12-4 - TGTGCCAGCAGTTTGAGGACCTATGGCTACACCTTC CASSLRTYGYTF
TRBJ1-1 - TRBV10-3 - TGTGCCATCAGTGAGTGGGGGGGAGGGGGCACTGAAGCTTTCTTT CAISEWGGGGTEAFF
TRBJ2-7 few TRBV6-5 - TGTGCCAGCAGTTACTCGGGGGGCCCGACCTACGAGCAGTACTTC CASSYSGGPTYEQYF
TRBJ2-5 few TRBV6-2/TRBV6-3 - TGTGCCAGCACTGACCCTCGAGTGGGGGCAGAGACCCAGTACTTC CASTDPRVGAETQYF
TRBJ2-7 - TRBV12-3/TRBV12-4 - TGTGCCAGCACTATGGCCGGGATCCTTCAAGGCGGGTGGAACTTC CASTMAGILQGGWNF
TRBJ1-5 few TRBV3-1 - TGTGCCAGCAGCCAAGATCCCCAGGGGTGGCAGCCCCAGCATTTT CASSQDPQGWQPQHF
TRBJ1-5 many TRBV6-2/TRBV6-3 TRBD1 TGTGCCAGCAGTTACGGGACAGACAATCAGCCCCAGCATTTT CASSYGTDNQPQHF
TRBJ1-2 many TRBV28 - TGTGCCAGCAGTTACCCGCCTGGGGCGAACTATGGCTACACCTTC CASSYPPGANYGYTF
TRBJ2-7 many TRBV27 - TGTGCCAGCAGTTTGTCCAGCCCTCCCTACGAGCAGTACTTC CASSLSSPPYEQYF
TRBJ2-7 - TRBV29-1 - TGCAGCGTGGGGGTCGCGGGGCAATACGGGCAGTACTTC CSVGVAGQYGQYF
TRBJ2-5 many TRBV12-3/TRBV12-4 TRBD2 TGTGCCAGCAGGCTGACTAGCGGGGAACAAGAGACCCAGTACTTC CASRLTSGEQETQYF
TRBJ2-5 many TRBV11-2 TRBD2 TGTGCCAGCTCCCCGGGGGCTAGCGGGCAAGAGACCCAGTACTTC CASSPGASGQETQYF
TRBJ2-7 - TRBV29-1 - TGCAGCGTTGAACTCCGGGACCAGGATTACGAGCAGTACTTC CSVELRDQDYEQYF
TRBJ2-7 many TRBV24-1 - TGTGCCACCAGTGATTTGCGGCGGGGGCCCTCCTACGAGCAGTACTTC CATSDLRRGPSYEQYF
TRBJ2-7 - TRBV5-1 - TGCGCCAGCAGCTTGGTGGCCGGGCGGTCCTACGAGCAGTACTTC CASSLVAGRSYEQYF
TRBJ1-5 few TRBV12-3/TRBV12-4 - TGTGCCAGCAGTTTGGGTCCTATTTTCATGCCCCAGCATTTT CASSLGPIFMPQHF
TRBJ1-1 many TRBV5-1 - TGCGCCAGCAGCTTGTCGCCTACCGGGGTGAACACTGAAGCTTTCTTT CASSLSPTGVNTEAFF
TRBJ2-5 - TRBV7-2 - TGTGCCAGCAGCTCCCCCGGCGGGACGGGACAAGAGACCCAGTACTTC CASSSPGGTGQETQYF